One sample yielded the 13 T cell receptor beta chains listed below, sequenced in a study of cytomegalovirus exposure and HLA in healthy donors. With 60 Vbeta and 13 Jbeta primers, the PCR was carried out. TCRdb's copy holds only in-frame clones and misses some; the assay was immunoSEQ multiplex PCR. The sample lists 80,000 to 100,000 clones, over 60% occurring once. The specimen sequenced was PBMCs. The source is a male donor in good health and CMV-seropositive.

This sequence joins TRBV29-1 and TRBJ1-4; D gene ambiguous. V was shortened by 7 bases and J by 6 bases, with 15 bases between the two germline ends. CDR3 length equals 13 residues. CDR1 and CDR2 (germline): SQVTM, ANQGSEA. The CDR3 reads CSGQAKEDEKLFF. The DNA of the CDR3 is TGCAGCGGGCAAGCGAAGGAGGATGAAAAACTGTTTTTT.

This clone was detected only a few times. A junction end diverges from the germline sequence, so it may reflect a read error. J is TRBJ1-1 and V is TRBV6-5, with TRBD1 matching 7 bases. CDR1 is MNHEY, CDR2 SVGAGI, per germline. This CDR3 region has 12 residues. The CDR3 is CASIATGSPTNF. The CDR3 region has the DNA TGTGCCAGCATTGCGACAGGGTCACCAACCAACTTT.

This clone occurred once. The chain joins TRBV27 to TRBJ1-5; D perhaps matches TRBD1 (5 bases). The germline V gene has CDR1 MNHEY and CDR2 SMNVEV (reference sequence). The CDR3 spans 14 residues. Trimming removed 8 bases at V and 10 bases at J, with 21 bases between. CDR3 nucleotide sequence: TGTGCCAGCGCTTCTACCTCGGGGGGGAGACCCCAGCATTTT. Amino acid sequence: CASASTSGGRPQHF.

The rearrangement links TRBV6-5 to TRBJ2-1; 13 bases align to TRBD2. J gave up 10 bases and V 6 bases, and 6 bases lay outside the gene matches. This CDR3 spans 14 amino acids. Germline CDR1 reads MNHEY; CDR2 reads SVGAGI. CDR3 DNA sequence: TGTGCCAGCAGACCTACTAGCGGGGGGGCGGAGCAGTTCTTC. Protein: CASRPTSGGAEQFF.

This clone was counted a single time. V gene TRBV5-1 combines with J gene TRBJ2-7; 7 bases are a match to TRBD1. This CDR3 contains 14 residues. Trimming removed 2 bases from V and 4 bases from J; junction bases left unmatched: 6. The germline V gene encodes CDR1 SGHRS and CDR2 YFSETQ. This CDR3 is CASSFQGEGYEQYF. For the CDR3, the DNA is TGCGCCAGCAGCTTCCAGGGGGAAGGATACGAGCAGTACTTC.

Details on this clone: The same CDR3 also results from other DNA sequences found in this sample. V and J are TRBV2 and TRBJ1-2, with TRBD1 identical over 8 bases. The germline V gene has CDR1 SNHLY and CDR2 FYNNEI. V lost 4 bases and J lost 5; bases outside the gene matches: 3. The CDR3 is made up of 13 amino acids. The CDR3 DNA sequence: TGTGCCAGCAGTGGGACAGGGAATTATGGCTACACCTTC. Translated, it gives CASSGTGNYGYTF.

The chain couples TRBV19 to TRBJ1-2; TRBD1 matches 11 bases. V was clipped by 5 bases and J by 7 bases; unmatched bases: 6. Germline loops: CDR1 LNHDA, CDR2 SQIVND (reference sequence). The CDR3 spans 14 residues. The CDR3, as DNA: TGTGCCAGTAGTGGACAGGGGGCAAGGAGTGGCTACACCTTC. It encodes CASSGQGARSGYTF.

The chain uses TRBV28 and TRBJ2-5; no clear D. Looked up from germline, CDR1 is MDHEN and CDR2 is SYDVKM. There are 12 residues in the CDR3. V gave up 6 bases and J gave up 4 bases, with 9 bases separating them. CDR3 nucleotides: TGTGCCAGCAGGGGTTCGGGAGAGACCCAGTACTTC. This sequence encodes CASRGSGETQYF.

The genes are TRBV2 and TRBJ1-5; maybe TRBD1 (5 bases). The CDR3 has 15 amino acids. V lost 3 bases, J lost 3 bases, and 12 bases lay in between. Germline V lookup: CDR1 SNHLY, CDR2 FYNNEI. As DNA, the CDR3 is TGTGCCAGCAGTGAGGGGCAGGTCGACAATCAGCCCCAGCATTTT. This translates into CASSEGQVDNQPQHF.

This chain links TRBV5-6 with TRBJ1-5, with TRBD1 matching over 8 bases. J gave up 4 bases and V 4 bases, and 4 bases lay outside the gene matches. Germline lookup yields CDR1 SGHDT and CDR2 YYEEEE. The CDR3 runs to 14 residues. In DNA, the CDR3 is TGTGCCAGCAGCCTGGGACAGGCTAATCAGCCCCAGCATTTT. The encoded protein is CASSLGQANQPQHF.

The V gene is TRBV5-1, the J gene TRBJ2-6; D is perhaps TRBD1 (5 bases). In germline, CDR1 is SGHRS, CDR2 YFSETQ. Between the trimmed V and J ends, which lost 3 bases and 1 base, there was a span of 8 bases. The CDR3 spans 15 residues. CDR3 coding DNA: TGCGCCAGCAGCTCCCAGGGATCTGGGGCCAACGTCCTGACTTTC. This translates into CASSSQGSGANVLTF.

Turning to this clone: The junction differs from germline at one of its ends, possibly a read error. The chain has TRBV7-7 and TRBJ2-1, with D possibly being TRBD2 (7 bases). The CDR3 totals 15 residues. The germline gives CDR1 SSHAT, CDR2 FNYEAQ (reference sequence). In DNA, the CDR3 is TGTGCTAGCAGCTTAGGGGGGGGCCAAAACAATGAGCAGTTCTTC. It translates to CASSLGGGQNNEQFF.

This sequence joins TRBV30 and TRBJ1-1, with D possibly being TRBD1 (6 bases). Germline V gene data show CDR1 as GTSNPN and CDR2 as SVGIG (reference sequence). V was shortened by 0 bases and J by 6 bases, with 20 bases between the two germline ends. The CDR3 sequence is 16 residues long. The CDR3 region has the DNA TGTGCCTGGAGTGTACGGGGACCATCTGGGGGCCCTGAAGCTTTCTTT. This translates into CAWSVRGPSGGPEAFF. Together with reference TRBV30 and TRBJ1-1, the CDR3 gives the full variable domain: SQTIHQWPATLVQPVGSPLSLECTVEGTSNPNLYWYRQAAGRGLQLLFYSVGIGQISSEVPQNLSASRPQDRQFILSSKKLLLSDSGFYLCAWSVRGPSGGPEAFFGQGTRLTVV.